These 11 T cell receptor beta chains were sequenced from one sample in a study of blood T cell repertoires in COVID-19. Produced via immunoSEQ multiplex PCR; TCRdb's table is partial and in-frame only. The sample carries approximately 81,000 clones, more than 85% recorded once. The material sequenced was PBMCs or T cells enriched from blood (not recorded which). The receptors here all came from a woman in her forties or fifties with acute COVID-19.

This clone was picked up a small number of times. The CDR3 sequence is CASSLELNSPLHF. In DNA, the CDR3 is TGTGCCAGCAGCTTAGAGCTTAATTCACCCCTCCACTTT. V usage is TRBV7-2 and J usage is TRBJ1-6; D gene uncertain. The V end lost 1 base, the J end lost 6 bases, and 4 bases lay between the germline ends. The germline V gene encodes CDR1 SGHTA and CDR2 FQGNSA. This CDR3 comprises 13 residues.

The J gene is TRBJ2-2, the V gene TRBV7-9, with TRBD2 as a possible D gene (5 bases). CDR3 length: 14 residues. The germline gives CDR1 SEHNR, CDR2 FQNEAQ (reference sequence). V lost 8 bases, J lost 5 bases, and 15 bases lay in between. DNA for the CDR3: TGTGCCAGCGGATCTAGGACTTATACCGGGGAGCTGTTTTTT. Translating gives CASGSRTYTGELFF.

The rearrangement uses TRBV7-8 and TRBJ2-5, with TRBD2 identical over 8 bases. The V gene's germline CDR1 is SGHVS and CDR2 FQNEAQ. CDR3 length: 13 residues. The J segment lost 0 bases and the V segment lost 8 bases, leaving 2 bases of the junction unmatched. CDR3 sequence reads: CASGGRNQETQYF. The CDR3 DNA reads as TGTGCCAGCGGCGGGAGGAACCAAGAGACCCAGTACTTC.

The rearrangement uses TRBV11-3 and TRBJ2-3, with 9 bases that match TRBD2. Germline CDR1 is SGHNT and CDR2 is YENEEA. Germline trimming cut 1 base from V and 2 bases from J; bases unmatched to any gene: 4. The CDR3 extends over 16 amino acids. The DNA for the CDR3 is TGTGCCAGCAGCTTAGTTAGCGGGGGTTCCACAGATACGCAGTATTTT. Its translation is CASSLVSGGSTDTQYF. Full variable domain (missing parts from reference TRBV11-3 and TRBJ2-3): EAGVVQSPRYKIIEKKQPVAFWCNPISGHNTLYWYLQNLGQGPELLIRYENEEAVDDSQLPKDRFSAERLKGVDSTLKIQPAELGDSAVYLCASSLVSGGSTDTQYFGPGTRLTVL.

This sequence joins TRBV10-3 and TRBJ1-3; 7 nucleotides line up with TRBD1. V lost 8 bases to trimming and J lost 4 bases; unmatched junction nucleotides: 5. Germline V gives CDR1 ENHRY, CDR2 SYGVKD. The length of the CDR3 is 13 residues. The CDR3 nucleotides read TGTGCCATCCGGGACAGCGCCGGAAACACCATATATTTT. It codes for CAIRDSAGNTIYF.

J is TRBJ2-7 and V is TRBV14; the D gene is possibly TRBD2 (6 bases). V was shortened by 4 bases and J by 6 bases, with 13 bases between the two germline ends. This CDR3 is built from 13 residues. From germline, CDR1 is SGHDN and CDR2 FVKESK. The CDR3, as DNA: TGTGCCAGCAGCCCAGCCGGGGGAGGCGAGCAGTACTTC. Translating gives CASSPAGGGEQYF.

This chain connects TRBV12-2 to TRBJ1-1; TRBD1 was called by the table and not checked on the DNA. TRBV12-2 is given as a pseudogene. The CDR3 totals 14 residues. CDR3 nucleotides: TGTGCAAGTCCCCGGGGACAGAGGGACACTGAAGCTTTCTTT. Protein sequence: CASPRGQRDTEAFF.

The V call is TRBV7-8, the J call TRBJ1-2; D might be TRBD1 (6 bases). This CDR3 region has 15 residues. Germline V lookup: CDR1 SGHVS, CDR2 FQNEAQ. Trimming removed 3 bases at V and 5 bases at J, with 16 bases between. The CDR3 is CASSFPETGYYGYTF. The CDR3 DNA is TGTGCCAGCAGCTTTCCCGAGACAGGTTATTATGGCTACACCTTC. Full variable domain (outside the CDR3, taken from reference TRBV7-8 and TRBJ1-2): GAGVSQSPRYKVAKRGQDVALRCDPISGHVSLFWYQQALGQGPEFLTYFQNEAQLDKSGLPSDRFFAERPEGSVSTLKIQRTQQEDSAVYLCASSFPETGYYGYTFGSGTRLTVV.

This clone was seen a single time. The CDR3 reads CASSYPINYGYTF. CDR3 DNA: TGTGCCAGCAGTTACCCTATTAACTATGGCTACACCTTC. This rearrangement joins TRBV6-2 or TRBV6-3 to TRBJ1-2, with D hard to call. CDR3 size: 13 residues. CDR1 is MNHEY, CDR2 SVGEGT, per germline. The V gene lost 2 bases and the J gene lost 1 base, with 5 bases spanning the gap.

This chain connects TRBV27 to TRBJ2-6, with D unresolved. Trimming stripped 3 bases from V and 2 bases from J, with 17 bases between. CDR1 is MNHEY, CDR2 SMNVEV, per germline (reference sequence). The length of the CDR3 is 18 residues. The CDR3 loop reads CASSLSITPPPGANVLTF. The CDR3 nucleotides are TGTGCCAGCAGTTTGAGTATCACCCCCCCTCCTGGGGCCAACGTCCTGACTTTC.

As DNA, the CDR3 is TGTGCCAGCAGTTACGGAGGGATCGACTACGAGCAGTACTTC. As protein: CASSYGGIDYEQYF. The rearrangement uses TRBV6-2 or TRBV6-3 and TRBJ2-7; TRBD2 is a possible D gene (6 bases). This CDR3 contains 14 residues. V lost 2 bases and J 3 bases, leaving 11 bases between the germline ends. Per the germline V gene, CDR1 is MNHEY and CDR2 is SVGEGT.